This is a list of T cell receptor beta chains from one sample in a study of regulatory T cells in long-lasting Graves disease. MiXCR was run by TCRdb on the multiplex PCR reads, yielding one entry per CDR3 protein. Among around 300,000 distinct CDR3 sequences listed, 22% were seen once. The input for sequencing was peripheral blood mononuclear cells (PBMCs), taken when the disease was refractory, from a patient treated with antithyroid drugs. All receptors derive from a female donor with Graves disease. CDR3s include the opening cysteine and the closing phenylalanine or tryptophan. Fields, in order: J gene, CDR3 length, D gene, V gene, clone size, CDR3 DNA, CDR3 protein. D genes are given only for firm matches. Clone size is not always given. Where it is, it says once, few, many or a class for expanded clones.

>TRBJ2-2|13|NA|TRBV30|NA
TGTGCCTACCGACAGACGAACACCGGGGAGCTGTTTTTT
CAYRQTNTGELFF
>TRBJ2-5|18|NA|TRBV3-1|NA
TGTGCCAGCAGCCTCGTAACCTCCGGGACGGGGTACCAAGAGACCCAGTACTTC
CASSLVTSGTGYQETQYF
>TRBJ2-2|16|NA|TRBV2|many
TGTGCCAGCAGTGGTGGCCTAGCGAGGCACACCGGGGAGCTGTTTTTT
CASSGGLARHTGELFF
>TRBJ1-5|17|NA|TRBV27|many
TGTGCCAGCAGTCCCCGGGGGGGTGGGGTCGGCAATCAGCCCCAGCATTTT
CASSPRGGGVGNQPQHF
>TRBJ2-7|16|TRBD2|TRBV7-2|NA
TGTGCCAGCAGCTTAGGACTAGCGGGAGGTTTTTACGAGCAGTACTTC
CASSLGLAGGFYEQYF
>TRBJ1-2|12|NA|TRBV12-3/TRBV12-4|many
TGTGCCAGCTTAAGGGCGAACTATGGCTACACCTTC
CASLRANYGYTF
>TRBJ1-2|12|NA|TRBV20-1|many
TGCAGTGCTAAGAGGGGAGACTATGGCTACACCTTC
CSAKRGDYGYTF
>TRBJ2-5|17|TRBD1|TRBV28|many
TGTGCCAGCAGTCCAGTCCCGACAGGGGGGGGACAAGAGACCCAGTACTTC
CASSPVPTGGGQETQYF
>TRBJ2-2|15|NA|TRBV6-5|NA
TGTGCCAGCAGTTACAGGGGACCATACACCGGGGAGCTGTTTTTT
CASSYRGPYTGELFF
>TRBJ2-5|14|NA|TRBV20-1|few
TGCAGTGCTAGAGACCGACTAGGGCTGGAGACCCAGTACTTC
CSARDRLGLETQYF
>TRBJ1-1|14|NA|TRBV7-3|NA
TGCGCCAGCAGCCAAGAAAAATCCTGGACTGAAGCTTTCTTT
CASSQEKSWTEAFF
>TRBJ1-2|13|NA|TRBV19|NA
TGTGCCAGTGGGGCAGGCGGGAACTATGGCTACACCTTC
CASGAGGNYGYTF
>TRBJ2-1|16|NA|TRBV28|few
TGTGCCAGCAGTTTAAAAGGACATGGGCACGGCAATGAGCAGTTCTTC
CASSLKGHGHGNEQFF
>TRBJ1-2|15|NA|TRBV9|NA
TGTGCCAGCAGCGTCACGGGTGGGGGGGTCGGTGGCTACACCTTC
CASSVTGGGVGGYTF
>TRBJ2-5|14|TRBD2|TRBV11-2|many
TGTGCCAGCAGCCGTAGCGGGAGGTGGGAGACCCAGTACTTC
CASSRSGRWETQYF
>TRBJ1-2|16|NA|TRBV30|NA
TGTGCCTGGAGTGTTCGGGGGTCCACTCGAAGGCATGGCTACACCTTC
CAWSVRGSTRRHGYTF
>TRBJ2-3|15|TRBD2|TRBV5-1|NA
TGCGCCAGCAATTATCGGGGGGAGACCACAGATACGCAGTATTTT
CASNYRGETTDTQYF
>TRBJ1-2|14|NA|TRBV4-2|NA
TGTGCCAGCAGCCAAGATGGCCAGAACTATGGCTACACCTTC
CASSQDGQNYGYTF
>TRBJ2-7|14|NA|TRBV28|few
TGTGCCAGCAGTTTCCCCGGGGTTATGTACGAGCAGTACTTC
CASSFPGVMYEQYF
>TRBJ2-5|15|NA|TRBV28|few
TGTGCCAGCAGTGGGGGACGGAACTACCAAGAGACCCAGTACTTC
CASSGGRNYQETQYF
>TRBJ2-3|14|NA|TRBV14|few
TGTGCCAGCAGCCGGAGGGATTTCACAGATACGCAGTATTTT
CASSRRDFTDTQYF
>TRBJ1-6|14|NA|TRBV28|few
TGTGCCAGCAGCCAAACAGCCTATAATTCACCCCTCCACTTT
CASSQTAYNSPLHF
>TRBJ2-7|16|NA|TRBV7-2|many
TGTGCCAGCAGCTCCACTCCTGTAGTGGGACTCTACGAGCAGTACTTC
CASSSTPVVGLYEQYF
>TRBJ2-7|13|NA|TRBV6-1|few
TGTGCCAGCAGTGACTTCAGGTTAAACGAGCAGTACTTC
CASSDFRLNEQYF
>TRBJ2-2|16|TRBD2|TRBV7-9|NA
TGTGCCAGCAGCTTATCAACTAGCGGGAACCCCGGGGAGCTGTTTTTT
CASSLSTSGNPGELFF
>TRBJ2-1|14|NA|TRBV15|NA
TGTGCCACCAGCAGAGTATTCGGTGGGAATGAGCAGTTCTTC
CATSRVFGGNEQFF
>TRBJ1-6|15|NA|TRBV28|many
TGTGCCAGCAGTTTCGGGTGGGCATATAATTCACCCCTCCACTTT
CASSFGWAYNSPLHF
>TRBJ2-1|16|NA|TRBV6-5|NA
TGTGCCAGCAGTTTTACGACAGTCTTCTCCTACAATGAGCAGTTCTTC
CASSFTTVFSYNEQFF
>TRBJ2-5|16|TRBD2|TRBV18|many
TGTGCCAGCTCACCTTCCCTAGCGGGAGGGCCAGAGACCCAGTACTTC
CASSPSLAGGPETQYF
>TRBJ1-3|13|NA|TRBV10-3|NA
TGTGCCATCAGTGATTTACAGAAGAACACCATATATTTT
CAISDLQKNTIYF
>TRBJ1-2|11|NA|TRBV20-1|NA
TGCAGTGCTAAGGGTTGGGAAGGCTACACCTTC
CSAKGWEGYTF
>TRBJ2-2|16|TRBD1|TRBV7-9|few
TGTGCCAGCAGCTCAGGGGACAGGGGCTACACCGGGGAGCTGTTTTTT
CASSSGDRGYTGELFF
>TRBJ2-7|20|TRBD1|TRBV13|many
TGTGCCAGCAGCTTAGTCCCCCAGGGGGCGCGGGCAACGGACTCGGGTGAGCAGTACTTC
CASSLVPQGARATDSGEQYF
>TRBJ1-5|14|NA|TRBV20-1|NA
TGCAGTGCTTCGACAGGAACGGATTATCAGCCCCAGCATTTT
CSASTGTDYQPQHF
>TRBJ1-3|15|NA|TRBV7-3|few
TGTGCCAGCAGCCCTCTTGGGGGAGTTGGAAACACCATATATTTT
CASSPLGGVGNTIYF
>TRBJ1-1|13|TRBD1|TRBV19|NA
TGTGCCAGTAGACCAGGGGGCTTCACTGAAGCTTTCTTT
CASRPGGFTEAFF
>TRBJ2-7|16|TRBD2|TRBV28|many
TGTGCCAGCAGCAAGTACGGCGGGAGGTGGGTGTACGAGCAGTACTTC
CASSKYGGRWVYEQYF
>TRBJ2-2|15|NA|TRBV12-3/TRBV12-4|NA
TGTGCCAGCAGTCAATCCGGGTCGAACACCGGGGAGCTGTTTTTT
CASSQSGSNTGELFF
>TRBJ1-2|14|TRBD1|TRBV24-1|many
TGTGCCACCAGTGACGGGACAGGGACCTATGGCTACACCTTC
CATSDGTGTYGYTF
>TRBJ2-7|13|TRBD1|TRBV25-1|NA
TGTGCCAGCAGTGTGACAGGGACCTACGAGCAGTACTTC
CASSVTGTYEQYF
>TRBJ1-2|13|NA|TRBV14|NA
TGTGCCAACAGCCCCGCCTTGGACTATGGCTACACCTTC
CANSPALDYGYTF
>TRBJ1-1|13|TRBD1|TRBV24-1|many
TGTGCCACCAGCAGGACAGGTGGGACTGAAGCTTTCTTT
CATSRTGGTEAFF
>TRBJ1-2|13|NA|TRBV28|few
TGTGCCAGCAGTATTGACGGTAACTATGGCTACACCTTC
CASSIDGNYGYTF
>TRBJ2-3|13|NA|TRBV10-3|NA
TGTGCCATCGGGAGTGGAGTCACAGATACGCAGTATTTT
CAIGSGVTDTQYF
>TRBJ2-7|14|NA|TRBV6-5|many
TGTGCCAGCAGTTACAGGGAAAGGTCCTACGAGCAGTACTTC
CASSYRERSYEQYF
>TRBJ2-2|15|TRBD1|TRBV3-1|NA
TGTGCCAGCAGCCACCTCGACAGGGCGCCCGGGGAGCTGTTTTTT
CASSHLDRAPGELFF
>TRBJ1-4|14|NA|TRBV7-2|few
TGTGCCAGCAGCTTGGACGGAGCTAATGAAAAACTGTTTTTT
CASSLDGANEKLFF
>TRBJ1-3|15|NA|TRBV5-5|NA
TGTGCCAGCAGCTTGGAGGGGCCGCCTGGAAACACCATATATTTT
CASSLEGPPGNTIYF
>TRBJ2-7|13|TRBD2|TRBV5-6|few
TGTGCCAGCAGCTGGGGGGGGTCCTACGAGCAGTACTTC
CASSWGGSYEQYF
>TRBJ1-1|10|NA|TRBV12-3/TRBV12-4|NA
TGTGCCAGCAGCCGGGGGACCGCTTTCTTT
CASSRGTAFF
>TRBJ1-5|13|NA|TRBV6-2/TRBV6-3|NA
TGTGCCAGCAGTTATGCTAGGGAACAGCCCCAGCATTTT
CASSYAREQPQHF
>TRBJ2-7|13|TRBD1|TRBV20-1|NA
TGCAGTGCTCCTTCGGACAGGGGGTGCGAGCAGTACTTC
CSAPSDRGCEQYF
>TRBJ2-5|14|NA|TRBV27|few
TGTGCCAGCAGTCCCGGGTGGACGCAAGAGCCCCAGTACTTC
CASSPGWTQEPQYF
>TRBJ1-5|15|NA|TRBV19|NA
TGTGCCAGCAGGCTGGGGGCCTTTGGCAATCAGCCCCAGCATTTT
CASRLGAFGNQPQHF
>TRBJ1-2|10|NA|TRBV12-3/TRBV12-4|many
TGTGCCAGCTGGGGGGATGGCTACACCTTC
CASWGDGYTF
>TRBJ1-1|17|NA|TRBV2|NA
TGTGCCAGCAGTGAGAGGGGAACAGGAGTGGACGTGACTGAAGCTTTCTTT
CASSERGTGVDVTEAFF
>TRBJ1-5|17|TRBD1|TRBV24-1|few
TGTGCCACCAGTGACCTCCTGGACAGGGCAAGCAATCAGCCCCAGCATTTT
CATSDLLDRASNQPQHF
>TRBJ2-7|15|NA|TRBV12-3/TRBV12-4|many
TGTGCCAGCAGTACCGGGACATCAAGCTCCTACGAGCAGTACTTC
CASSTGTSSSYEQYF
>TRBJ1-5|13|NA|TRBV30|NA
TGTGCCTGGAGTAGAGGGGAGGAACAGCCCCAGCATTTT
CAWSRGEEQPQHF